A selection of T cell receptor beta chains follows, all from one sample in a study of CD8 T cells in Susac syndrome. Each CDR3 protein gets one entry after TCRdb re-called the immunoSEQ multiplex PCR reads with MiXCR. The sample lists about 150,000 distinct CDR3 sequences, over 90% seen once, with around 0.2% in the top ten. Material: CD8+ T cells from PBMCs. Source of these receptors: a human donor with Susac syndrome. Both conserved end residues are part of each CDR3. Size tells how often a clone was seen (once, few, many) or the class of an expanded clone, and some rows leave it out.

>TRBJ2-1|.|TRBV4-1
CASSQLSDGEQFF
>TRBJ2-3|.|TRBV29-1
CSVEWAEPWGLAYPITDTQYF
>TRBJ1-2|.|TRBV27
CASSLNRVDGYTF
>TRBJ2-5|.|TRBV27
CATRTSGETQYF
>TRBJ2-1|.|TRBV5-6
CASSWGGTSGSEQFF
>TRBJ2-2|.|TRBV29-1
CSVVAASLGNTGELFF
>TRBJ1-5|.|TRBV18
CASSPEQGASNQPQHF
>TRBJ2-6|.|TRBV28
CASSPRVRSGANVLTF
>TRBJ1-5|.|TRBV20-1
CSARVKTGGVGQPQHF
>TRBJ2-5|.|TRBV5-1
CASSLGETGPETQYF
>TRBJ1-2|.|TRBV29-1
CSVAKQTVQKTYGYTF
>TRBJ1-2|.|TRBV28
CASSPRQAEIVGYTF
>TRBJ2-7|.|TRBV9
CASSGGTSGSGEQYF
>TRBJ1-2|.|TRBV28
CASSGGQAANYGYTF
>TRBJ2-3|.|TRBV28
CASSWRTSGITDTQYF
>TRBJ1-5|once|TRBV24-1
CATSAATDNQPQHF
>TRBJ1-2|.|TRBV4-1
CASRNLWGQRGAYGYTF
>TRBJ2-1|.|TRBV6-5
CASSKGLYNEQFF
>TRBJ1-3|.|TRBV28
CASSPRQTTIYF
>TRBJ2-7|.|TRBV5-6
CASRSTGTREQYF
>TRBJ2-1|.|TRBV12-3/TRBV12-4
CASSLTPGTSGRKGAYNEQFF
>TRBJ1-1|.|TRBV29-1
CSADRGTEAFF
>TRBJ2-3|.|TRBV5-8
CASSLATARTDTQYF
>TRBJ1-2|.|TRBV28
CASSSDRDYGYTF
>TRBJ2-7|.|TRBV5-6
CASSFGSRDYEQYF
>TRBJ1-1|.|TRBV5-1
CASSSHIGTGGTEAFF
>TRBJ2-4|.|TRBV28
CASSLSSTKNIQYF
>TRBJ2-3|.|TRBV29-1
CSVELPGPDTQYF
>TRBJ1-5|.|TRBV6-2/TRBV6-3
CASSSDGSNQPQHF
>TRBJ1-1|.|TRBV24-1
CATSGVGGTEAFF
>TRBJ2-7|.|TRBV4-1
CASSQISTISYEQYF
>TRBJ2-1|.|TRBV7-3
CASSPDRGLYNEQFF
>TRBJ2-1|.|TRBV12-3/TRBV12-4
CASSLASGFNEQFF
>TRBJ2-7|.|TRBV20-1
CSASSREDPYEQYF
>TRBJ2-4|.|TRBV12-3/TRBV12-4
CASNDRSSAKNIQYF
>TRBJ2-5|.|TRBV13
CASSLGTSGRQETQYF
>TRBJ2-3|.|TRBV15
CATNFGRGPDTQYF
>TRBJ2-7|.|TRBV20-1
CSANDRDAISYEQYF
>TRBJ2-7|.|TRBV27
CASSPIQGIDEQYF
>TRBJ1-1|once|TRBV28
CASRARGAPMNTEAFF
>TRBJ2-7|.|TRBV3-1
CASSQDYEQYF
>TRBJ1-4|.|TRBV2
CASGRATNEKLFF
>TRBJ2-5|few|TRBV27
CASSLLAGGQETQYF
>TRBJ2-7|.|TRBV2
CASSADSDNADEQYF
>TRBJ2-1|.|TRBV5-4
CASSTGQGAGNEQFF
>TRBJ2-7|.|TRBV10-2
CASSENSGRVPPYEQYF
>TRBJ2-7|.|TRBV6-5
CASSYSSLASGGGEQYF
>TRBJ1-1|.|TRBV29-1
CSTIPTAVSEAFF
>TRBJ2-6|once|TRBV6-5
CASSYGSGSGANVLTF
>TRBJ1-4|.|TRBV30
CASPRGDEKLFF
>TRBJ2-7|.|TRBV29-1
CSVGGGSYEQYF
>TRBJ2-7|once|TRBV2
CASGRESWTGGSYEQYF
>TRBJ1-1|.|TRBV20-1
CSAGGVDTEAFF
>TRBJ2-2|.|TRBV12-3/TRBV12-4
CASSFLISGQTFTGELFF
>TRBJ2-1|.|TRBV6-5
CASSFGGRDLSSYNEQFF
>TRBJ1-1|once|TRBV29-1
CSVVGQNTEAFF
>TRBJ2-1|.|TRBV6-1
CASSVGQGVAYNEQFF
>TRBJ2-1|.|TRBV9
CASSVGLAGGNNEQFF
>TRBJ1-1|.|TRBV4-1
CASSQVVQGGWTEAFF